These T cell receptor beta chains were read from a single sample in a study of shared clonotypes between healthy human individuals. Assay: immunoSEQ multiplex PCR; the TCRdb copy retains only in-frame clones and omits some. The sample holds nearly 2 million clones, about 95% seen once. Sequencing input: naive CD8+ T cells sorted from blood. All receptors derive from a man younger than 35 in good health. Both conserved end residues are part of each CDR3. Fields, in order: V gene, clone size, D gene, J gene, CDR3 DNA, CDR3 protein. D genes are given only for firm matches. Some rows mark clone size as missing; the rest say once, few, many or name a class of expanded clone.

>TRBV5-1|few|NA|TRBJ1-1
TGCGCCAGCAGCGGTGAGGACACTGAAGCTTTCTTT
CASSGEDTEAFF
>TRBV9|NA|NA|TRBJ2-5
TGTGCCAGCAGCGTAGAAGAGGGAGGAGGGCAAGAGACCCAGTACTTC
CASSVEEGGGQETQYF
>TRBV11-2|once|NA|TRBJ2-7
TGTGCCAGCAGCTTGGAGGGTAGCTCCTACGAGCAGTACTTC
CASSLEGSSYEQYF
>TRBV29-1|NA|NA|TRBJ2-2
TGCAGCGTTGAGTTAGCAAACACCGGGGAGCTGTTTTTT
CSVELANTGELFF
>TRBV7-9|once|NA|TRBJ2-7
TGTGCCAGCAGCTTAGGTGGTGGCGAGCAGTACTTC
CASSLGGGEQYF
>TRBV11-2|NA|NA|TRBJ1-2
TGTGCCAGCAGCCCCGGGGGGGTTAACTATGGCTACACCTTC
CASSPGGVNYGYTF
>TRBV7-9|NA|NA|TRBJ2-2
TGTGCCAGCAGCCACGCTAAGGACTTAGGGAACACCGGGGAGCTGTTTTTT
CASSHAKDLGNTGELFF
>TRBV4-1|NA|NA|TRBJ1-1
TGCGCCAGCAGCCAAGAAGGGGGGGGGCAGCGCGAAGCTTTCTTT
CASSQEGGGQREAFF
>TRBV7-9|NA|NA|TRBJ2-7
TGTGCCAGCAGCCGGGCAGATAGGTACGAGCAGTACTTC
CASSRADRYEQYF
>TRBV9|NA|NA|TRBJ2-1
TGTGCCAGCAGCGTAGGGGTAGGAGGAGGGAATGAGCAGTTCTTC
CASSVGVGGGNEQFF
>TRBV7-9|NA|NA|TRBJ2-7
TGTGCCAGCAGCCCCCCGGGCAGGGCTCCCTCCTACGAGCAGTACTTC
CASSPPGRAPSYEQYF
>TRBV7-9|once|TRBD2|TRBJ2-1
TGTGCCAGCCCGGCCCGACTAGCTCATTCAGATGAGCAGTTCTTC
CASPARLAHSDEQFF
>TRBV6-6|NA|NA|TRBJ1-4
TGTGCCAGCAGTTACCGAGCGGAGGAAAAACTGTTTTTT
CASSYRAEEKLFF
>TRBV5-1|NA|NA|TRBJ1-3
TGCGCCAGCAGCTCGGCTCCCGGGGAAGGTGGAAACACCATATATTTT
CASSSAPGEGGNTIYF
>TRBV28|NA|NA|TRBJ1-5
TGTGCCAGCAGTTTAAGGGGCAGATGGGATAGCAATCAGCCCCAGCATTTT
CASSLRGRWDSNQPQHF
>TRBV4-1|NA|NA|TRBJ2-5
TGCGCCAGCAGCCAACGACAGCTCCAAGAGACCCAGTACTTC
CASSQRQLQETQYF
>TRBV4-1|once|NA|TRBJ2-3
TGCGCCAGCAGCTCTCGACCTAGTCTGGTAGTCACAGATACGCAGTATTTT
CASSSRPSLVVTDTQYF
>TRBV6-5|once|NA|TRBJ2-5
TGTGCCAGCAGTTACACAGCAGAGGGAGAGACCCAGTACTTC
CASSYTAEGETQYF
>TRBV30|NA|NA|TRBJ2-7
TGTGCCTGGAGTGCAGGACAATCCTACGAGCAGTACTTC
CAWSAGQSYEQYF
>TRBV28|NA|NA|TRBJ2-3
TGTGCCAGCAGCCCACTAGGCTCCACAGATACGCAGTATTTT
CASSPLGSTDTQYF
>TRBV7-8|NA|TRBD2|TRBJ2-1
TGTGCCAGCAGCCCGACGAGCGGGAGTGGCAATGAGCAGTTCTTC
CASSPTSGSGNEQFF
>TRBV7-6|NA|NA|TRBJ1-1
TGTGCCAGCAGCCCCTTGGCGGGGCACGATGAAGCTTTCTTT
CASSPLAGHDEAFF
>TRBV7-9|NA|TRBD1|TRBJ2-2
TGTGCCAGCAGCTTAGGGTTGGGACAGGGAAGATCCGGGGAGCTGTTTTTT
CASSLGLGQGRSGELFF
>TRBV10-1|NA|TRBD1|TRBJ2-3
TGCGCCAGCAGTGATGGGGGCAGGGGGATCAGCACAGATACGCAGTATTTT
CASSDGGRGISTDTQYF
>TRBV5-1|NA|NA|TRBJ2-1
TGCGCCAGCAGCTTGGGTGATTACAATGAGCAGTTCTTC
CASSLGDYNEQFF
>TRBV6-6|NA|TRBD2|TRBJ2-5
TGTGCCAGCAGTCCTAGCGGGAGGCAAGAGACCCAGTACTTC
CASSPSGRQETQYF
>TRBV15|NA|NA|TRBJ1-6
TGTGCCACCCGCCCGATTGGGCAGGGCCTATTCTCCTATAATTCACCCCTCCACTTT
CATRPIGQGLFSYNSPLHF
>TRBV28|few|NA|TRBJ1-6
TGTGCCAGCACCCCCGGGATTGCGGATTCACCCCTCCACTTT
CASTPGIADSPLHF
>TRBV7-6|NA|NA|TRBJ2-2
TGTGCCAGCAGCTTAGCCCCAAGGGTCGACACCGGGGAGCTGTTTTTT
CASSLAPRVDTGELFF
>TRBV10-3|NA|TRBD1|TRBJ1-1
TGTGCCATCAGGGGGGACAGAGGTATGAACACTGAAGCTTTCTTT
CAIRGDRGMNTEAFF
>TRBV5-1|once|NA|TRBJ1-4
TGCGCCAGCAGCTTGGTTGCTGCTAATGAAAAACTGTTTTTT
CASSLVAANEKLFF
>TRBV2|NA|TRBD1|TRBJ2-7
TGTGCCAGCAAGACAGGGGTGTCCTACGAGCAGTACTTC
CASKTGVSYEQYF
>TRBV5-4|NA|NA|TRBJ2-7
TGTGCCAGCAGCTCAGGGGGGGGATACGAGCAGTACTTC
CASSSGGGYEQYF
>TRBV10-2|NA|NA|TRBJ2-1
TGCGCCATCACCCTCGGGGGTGAGCAGTTCTTC
CAITLGGEQFF
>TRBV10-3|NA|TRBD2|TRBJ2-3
TGTGCCATCAGTCACCCGTTCGGACTAGCGGGACGGGGTACAGATACGCAGTATTTT
CAISHPFGLAGRGTDTQYF
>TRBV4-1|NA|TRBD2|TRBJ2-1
TGCGCCAGCAGCCAGCGGACTAGCGGGAGAATTCCCTACAATGAGCAGTTCTTC
CASSQRTSGRIPYNEQFF
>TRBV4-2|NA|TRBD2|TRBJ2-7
TGTGCCAGCAGCCAAGAACTAGCGACAACCGAGCAGTACTTC
CASSQELATTEQYF